Below, one T cell receptor beta chain is given with its context. Its antigen is unknown. Nothing much larger sits one base from this clone, and base qualities are not available. TCRbeta CDR3 regions were amplified from genomic DNA using the immunoSEQ Assay, a bias-controlled multiplex PCR. Regarding the original processing steps: Nucleated cell counts per sample were estimated from amplification of reference gene primers within the assay. To quantify the absolute abundance of each unique TCRbeta CDR3 rearrangement, sequence reads were collapsed and filtered. For each sample, productive Simpson clonality was calculated by taking the square root of Simpson's diversity index across productive rearrangements. What TCRdb holds here is the immuneACCESS table cut down to in-frame rearrangements. Part of the clones is not present; checked against another copy, under half of the missing clones reflect an unresolved V gene, and the others are unexplained. V, J and clone size were drawn from that table, and D and trimming were deduced from the DNA. The sample has 130,000 or so clones on record, approximately 84% of them singletons. More than 10% of the sample goes to the ten largest clones.

The data are from a study of blood T cell repertoires in COVID-19 (dated by TCRdb to the early 2020s). Study-level background: The collaborator samples originated in the United States, Italy and Spain and spanned the acute and convalescent phases of COVID-19. HLA class I and class II types, where available, came from metadata supplied by the sample provider rather than from assay-based typing. The repertoires were made available in a free public database intended to serve as a resource for research on the immune response to SARS-CoV-2. The material from the prospective study consisted of cDNA or gDNA derived from T cells, B-cell-depleted T cells, or PBMCs. The dataset comprised deeply sampled blood TCRbeta repertoires from subjects exposed to, actively infected with, or recovered from COVID-19. Nearly every sample came with metadata listing a de-identified subject ID, COVID-19 status, age in years and sex. The samples were drawn from two sources: the first 160 participants of the ongoing ImmuneRACE study, and 1,000 to 1,500 subjects contributed by 6 global collaborators. What the work shows at the level of the full study, not this receptor alone: The amount of clinical and demographic metadata varied by source and participant and was provided uncurated.

A distance of 9 bases separates the germline ends of V and J, which lose 4 bases and 5 bases respectively. The CDR3 measures 13 amino acids from cysteine to phenylalanine. Only CDR3 DNA remains: 39 bases, in frame from the first base. As encoded in the germline V gene, CDR1 is MGHDK while CDR2 is SYGVNS. Whole blood was collected in K2EDTA tubes by collaborating institutions according to the institutions' own protocols. Collaborator samples were shipped for TCRbeta analysis as frozen whole blood, isolated PBMCs, or DNA extracted from either sample type. This receptor was obtained from a human donor in a cohort sampled during active COVID-19. The rearrangement combines TRBV25-1 with TRBJ1-5, with TRBD1 as a weak D call on 6 bases. Sequencing was performed on peripheral blood. The sequenced DNA: TGTGCCAGCAGTGGGGCAGGGGATCAGCCCCAGCATTTT. Protein translation: CASSGAGDQPQHF.